Listed below are T cell receptor beta chains from one sample, sequenced in a study of T cell responses to AZD1222 COVID-19 vaccine. Profiled with immunoSEQ multiplex PCR; TCRdb holds only in-frame clones, not every one. The sample has roughly 84,000 clones; around nine tenths are singletons. The source material was peripheral blood, sampled on day 0 of AZD1222 vaccination. These receptors all come from an adult in good health. CDR3s include the opening cysteine and the closing phenylalanine or tryptophan. The order of the fields is V gene, J gene, clone size, D gene, CDR3 DNA, CDR3 protein. The D gene is left open where the match is weak. Size is stated for part of the rows, as once, few or many counts, or as a class when the clone is expanded.

V: TRBV30
J: TRBJ1-6
size: NA
D: NA
DNA: TGTGCGCACGGCACACAGAGCTATAATTCACCCCTCCACTTT
CDR3: CAHGTQSYNSPLHF

V: TRBV19
J: TRBJ1-3
size: NA
D: NA
DNA: TGTGCCGCACAAACCAAGGGGAGCTCTGGAAACACCATATATTTT
CDR3: CAAQTKGSSGNTIYF

V: TRBV29-1
J: TRBJ2-5
size: NA
D: NA
DNA: TGCAGCCACCGGGGGAGCGCCCAAGAGACCCAGTACTTC
CDR3: CSHRGSAQETQYF

V: TRBV6-2/TRBV6-3
J: TRBJ2-5
size: NA
D: NA
DNA: TGTGCCAGCAGTTACGTGGACCGAGGGGGAAAAGAGACCCAGTACTTC
CDR3: CASSYVDRGGKETQYF

V: TRBV9
J: TRBJ2-7
size: NA
D: TRBD2
DNA: TGTGCCAGCAGCGTAGGGACTAGCGGTGCCTACGAGCAGTACTTC
CDR3: CASSVGTSGAYEQYF

V: TRBV6-1
J: TRBJ2-5
size: NA
D: NA
DNA: TGTGCCAGCAGTGAGGTTCCCCCCCCCGGGATCGGGACCCAGTACTTC
CDR3: CASSEVPPPGIGTQYF

V: TRBV3-1/TRBV3-2
J: TRBJ1-5
size: once
D: NA
DNA: TGTGCCAGCAGCCAAGGGGGTCCGGGGCACCTTAGCAATCAGCCCCAGCATTTT
CDR3: CASSQGGPGHLSNQPQHF

V: TRBV9
J: TRBJ2-5
size: NA
D: TRBD2
DNA: TGTGCCAGCAGCGTAGGGGTAGCGGGAGGGGGAGAGACCCAGTACTTC
CDR3: CASSVGVAGGGETQYF

V: TRBV5-1
J: TRBJ1-1
size: NA
D: NA
DNA: TGCGCCAGCAGCTTGGACAGCCTGAACACTGAAGCTTTCTTT
CDR3: CASSLDSLNTEAFF

V: TRBV18
J: TRBJ1-1
size: NA
D: NA
DNA: TGTGCCAGCTCACCACTCGGGGGGGACACTGAAGCTTTCTTT
CDR3: CASSPLGGDTEAFF

V: TRBV24-1
J: TRBJ2-7
size: NA
D: NA
DNA: TGTGCCACCAGTGATTCAAATTCCTACGAGCAGTACTTC
CDR3: CATSDSNSYEQYF

V: TRBV19
J: TRBJ1-6
size: NA
D: NA
DNA: TGTGCCAGTAGTATAGGTTCCGCAGGGTACGAGAATTCACCCCTCCACTTT
CDR3: CASSIGSAGYENSPLHF

V: TRBV27
J: TRBJ1-2
size: NA
D: NA
DNA: TGTGCCAGCAGTTTATCGCCAGGGTGGTATGGCTACACCTTC
CDR3: CASSLSPGWYGYTF

V: TRBV19
J: TRBJ2-1
size: medium-sized
D: NA
DNA: TGTGCCAGTAGTCCTCAGGACGCCAGCTCCTACAATGAGCAGTTCTTC
CDR3: CASSPQDASSYNEQFF

V: TRBV14
J: TRBJ1-2
size: NA
D: NA
DNA: TGTGCCAGCAGCCAAGATCGGGCTGGGGGCTATGGCTACACCTTC
CDR3: CASSQDRAGGYGYTF

V: TRBV6-5
J: TRBJ2-3
size: NA
D: TRBD2
DNA: TGTGCCAGCATAGGTAGCGGGAGATTGAATACGCAGTATTTT
CDR3: CASIGSGRLNTQYF

V: TRBV9
J: TRBJ2-3
size: NA
D: NA
DNA: TGTGCCAGCAGTGGACAACCCTCTAGCACAGATACGCAGTATTTT
CDR3: CASSGQPSSTDTQYF

V: TRBV9
J: TRBJ2-2
size: few
D: NA
DNA: TGTGCCAGCAGCGTAGCTAAGACAGGAATCACCGGGGAGCTGTTTTTT
CDR3: CASSVAKTGITGELFF

V: TRBV2
J: TRBJ2-5
size: NA
D: NA
DNA: TGTGCCAGCAGTGAATCCGAAATTCAAGAGACCCAGTACTTC
CDR3: CASSESEIQETQYF

V: TRBV14
J: TRBJ2-5
size: NA
D: NA
DNA: TGTGCCAGCAGCCAGGAAGTGGAGACCCAGTACTTC
CDR3: CASSQEVETQYF

V: TRBV5-1
J: TRBJ2-7
size: NA
D: TRBD2
DNA: TGCGCCAGCAGCTACCGGAGACAGGGAACGACTAGCGGGAGCTACGAGCAGTACTTC
CDR3: CASSYRRQGTTSGSYEQYF

V: TRBV4-1
J: TRBJ1-4
size: NA
D: NA
DNA: TGCGCCAGCAGCCTGGGGTGGGGAGGGGATGGTGAAAAACTGTTTTTT
CDR3: CASSLGWGGDGEKLFF

V: TRBV30
J: TRBJ1-1
size: NA
D: NA
DNA: TGTGCCTGGAGCGCGCGGGAAGCTTTCTTT
CDR3: CAWSAREAFF